This T cell receptor beta chain was profiled in a study of OX40 agonist ivuxolimab in advanced cancers. As for the study in general: Dose-escalation cases comprised hepatocellular carcinoma, melanoma, renal cell or head and neck cancer.

TCRdb keeps only in-frame clones here, not all; method: immunoSEQ multiplex PCR. The sample shows about 110,000 clones, 90% of them seen only once. The CDR3 loop spans 13 amino acids. The germline CDR1 and CDR2 sequences are SGDLS and YYNGEE. V was clipped by 5 bases and J by 2 bases; unmatched bases: 2. Patients with autoimmune history or systemic immunosuppression were excluded. This chain uses TRBV9 with TRBJ2-5; 8 nucleotides agree with TRBD1. The receptor comes from an adult with an advanced solid tumor such as melanoma, head and neck, liver or kidney cancer. Sequencing used CD4+ or CD8+ T cells sorted from blood, obtained in a trial of the OX40 agonist ivuxolimab. This CDR3 is CASSTGGQETQYF. CDR3 in DNA: TGTGCCAGCAGTACAGGGGGGCAAGAGACCCAGTACTTC.